This TCR beta chain was sequenced in a study of blood T cell repertoires in COVID-19. The CDR3 has 12 residues. The junction had 4 bases not matched to a gene; V was cut back by 3 bases and J by 12 bases. The germline V gene encodes CDR1 SGHVS and CDR2 FNYEAQ. Assay: immunoSEQ multiplex PCR; the TCRdb copy retains only in-frame clones and omits some. The top ten hold 3% of the sample, which has hundreds of thousands of clones, 80% to 90% seen once. The specimen was peripheral blood. The TCR comes from a woman between 25 and 40 years old with COVID-19, enrolled during active disease. This rearrangement joins TRBV7-6 to TRBJ2-1; TRBD1 matches at 8 bases. The CDR3 nucleotides read TGTGCCAGCAGCTTGGGACAGGCGGGGCAGTTCTTC. It encodes CASSLGQAGQFF.